These T cell receptor beta chains were read from a single sample in a study of shared clonotypes between healthy human individuals. Only in-frame clones appear in the TCRdb table, and some are missing; sequencing was by immunoSEQ multiplex PCR. The sample has more than 2,000,000 clones, 90% to 95% seen once. Sequenced material: naive CD4+ T cells from PBMCs. These receptors originate from a man aged 18 to 30 in good health. Some clones in this sample may be carry-over from other donors' samples. The CDR3 runs from the conserved cysteine through the conserved F or W. A D gene is named only where the DNA matches it firmly. Only some rows state a clone size, as once, few, many or a class for expanded clones.

>-|15|TRBJ1-2|once|TRBV5-6
CASSLGPPVARGYTF
TGTGCCAGCAGCCTAGGACCGCCTGTAGCGAGGGGCTACACCTTC
>TRBD2|15|TRBJ2-5|once|TRBV5-4
CASSSTTSGEETQYF
TGTGCCAGCAGCTCTACGACTAGCGGCGAAGAGACCCAGTACTTC
>-|16|TRBJ2-3|-|TRBV5-1
CASSLGQGGPTDTQYF
TGCGCCAGCAGCTTGGGTCAGGGGGGCCCCACAGATACGCAGTATTTT
>TRBD2|14|TRBJ2-2|once|TRBV2
CASSDSGKVGELFF
TGTGCCAGCAGTGATAGCGGGAAGGTCGGGGAGCTGTTTTTT
>-|16|TRBJ1-1|-|TRBV6-1
CASSDEMSGEDTEAFF
TGTGCCAGCAGTGATGAGATGTCAGGGGAGGACACTGAAGCTTTCTTT
>-|15|TRBJ2-5|-|TRBV5-4
CASSGQGNLEETQYF
TGTGCCAGCAGCGGGCAGGGAAACCTCGAAGAGACCCAGTACTTC
>-|18|TRBJ1-2|-|TRBV10-3
CAISESYGSSTHNYGYTF
TGTGCCATCAGTGAGTCGTATGGCAGCTCAACTCATAACTATGGCTACACCTTC
>-|16|TRBJ2-7|-|TRBV7-2
CASSLRGGGSSYEQYF
TGTGCCAGCAGCTTAAGGGGCGGAGGGAGCTCCTACGAGCAGTACTTC
>-|13|TRBJ1-5|-|TRBV7-9
CASSLGGAQPQHF
TGTGCCAGCAGCTTAGGTGGGGCCCAGCCCCAGCATTTT
>TRBD1|15|TRBJ2-5|-|TRBV28
CASSLAGTGQETQYF
TGTGCCAGCAGTTTAGCAGGGACAGGACAAGAGACCCAGTACTTC
>-|14|TRBJ2-7|-|TRBV4-3
CASSQELGAYEQYF
TGCGCCAGCAGCCAAGAACTAGGAGCCTACGAGCAGTACTTC
>-|15|TRBJ1-5|-|TRBV5-6
CASSYWATGNQPQHF
TGTGCCAGCAGCTATTGGGCAACGGGAAATCAGCCCCAGCATTTT
>TRBD1|13|TRBJ1-5|few|TRBV30
CAWSRQGRQPQHF
TGTGCCTGGAGTCGACAGGGGCGTCAGCCCCAGCATTTT
>-|13|TRBJ1-1|-|TRBV10-3
CAISGPLGDEAFF
TGTGCCATCAGTGGCCCCCTCGGGGATGAAGCTTTCTTT
>TRBD1|16|TRBJ2-2|-|TRBV18
CASSPRQGAAAGELFF
TGTGCCAGCTCACCAAGACAGGGGGCTGCAGCCGGGGAGCTGTTTTTT
>TRBD1|14|TRBJ2-7|-|TRBV5-1
CASGYRGQGDEQYF
TGCGCCAGCGGATACAGGGGGCAAGGTGACGAGCAGTACTTC
>-|14|TRBJ1-1|-|TRBV5-8
CASSLTQGRTEAFF
TGTGCCAGCAGCTTGACACAGGGTCGCACTGAAGCTTTCTTT
>TRBD1|15|TRBJ2-2|-|TRBV7-3
CASSSGTANTGELFF
TGTGCCAGCAGCTCGGGGACAGCGAACACCGGGGAGCTGTTTTTT
>-|13|TRBJ2-1|-|TRBV27
CASSLRRTNEQFF
TGTGCCAGCAGTCTACGCAGAACCAATGAGCAGTTCTTC
>-|13|TRBJ1-5|-|TRBV6-4
CASSSDGYQPQHF
TGTGCCAGCAGCTCGGACGGATATCAGCCCCAGCATTTT
>TRBD1|13|TRBJ2-5|-|TRBV19
CASRDRVRETQYF
TGTGCCAGCCGGGACAGGGTGCGGGAGACCCAGTACTTC
>-|14|TRBJ1-1|-|TRBV5-1
CASSPDRPDTEAFF
TGCGCCAGCAGCCCGGACAGACCTGACACTGAAGCTTTCTTT
>-|10|TRBJ1-2|-|TRBV19
CASSNQGYTF
TGTGCCAGTAGTAACCAGGGCTACACCTTC
>TRBD2|16|TRBJ2-7|-|TRBV2
CASSEAGLAVTYEQYF
TGTGCCAGCAGTGAAGCAGGACTAGCGGTCACCTACGAGCAGTACTTC
>-|14|TRBJ2-3|-|TRBV29-1
CSVDVTTGTDTQYF
TGCAGCGTTGACGTTACGACAGGCACAGATACGCAGTATTTT
>TRBD1|16|TRBJ2-7|-|TRBV28
CASSWKPRDRSYEQYF
TGTGCCAGCAGTTGGAAACCTAGGGACAGGTCCTACGAGCAGTACTTC